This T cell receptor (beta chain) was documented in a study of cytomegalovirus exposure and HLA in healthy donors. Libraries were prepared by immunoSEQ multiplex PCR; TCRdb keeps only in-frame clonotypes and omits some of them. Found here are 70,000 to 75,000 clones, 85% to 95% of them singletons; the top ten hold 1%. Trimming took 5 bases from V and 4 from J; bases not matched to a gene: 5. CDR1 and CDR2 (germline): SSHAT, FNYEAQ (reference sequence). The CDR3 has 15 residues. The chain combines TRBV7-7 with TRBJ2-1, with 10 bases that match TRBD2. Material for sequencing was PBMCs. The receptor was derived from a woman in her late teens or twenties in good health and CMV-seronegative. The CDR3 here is CASSPSGGQYNEQFF. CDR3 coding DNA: TGTGCCAGCAGCCCTAGCGGGGGCCAGTACAATGAGCAGTTCTTC.